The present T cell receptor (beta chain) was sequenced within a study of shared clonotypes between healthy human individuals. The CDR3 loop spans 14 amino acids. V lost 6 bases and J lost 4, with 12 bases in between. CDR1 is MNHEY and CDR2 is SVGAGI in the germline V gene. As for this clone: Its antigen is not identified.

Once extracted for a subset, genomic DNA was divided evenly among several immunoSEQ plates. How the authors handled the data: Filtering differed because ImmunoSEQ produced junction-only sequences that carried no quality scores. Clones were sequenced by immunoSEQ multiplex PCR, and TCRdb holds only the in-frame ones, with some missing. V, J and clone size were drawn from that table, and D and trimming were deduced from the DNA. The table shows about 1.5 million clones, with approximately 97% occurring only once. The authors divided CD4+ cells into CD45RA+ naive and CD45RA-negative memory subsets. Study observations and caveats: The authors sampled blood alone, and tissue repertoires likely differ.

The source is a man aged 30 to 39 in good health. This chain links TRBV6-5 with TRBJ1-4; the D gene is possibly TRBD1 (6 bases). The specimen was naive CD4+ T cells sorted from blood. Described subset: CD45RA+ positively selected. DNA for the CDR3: TGTGCCAGCAGCCGACAGGTTTTTAATGAAAAACTGTTTTTT. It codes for CASSRQVFNEKLFF.